What follows are 29 T cell receptor beta chains derived from one specimen sequenced in a study of T cell repertoires in cytomegalovirus infection. Via MiXCR, TCRdb re-called the reads, giving one row per CDR3 protein. This table has 200,000 to 300,000 distinct CDR3 sequences, around 9% appearing once. The sequenced sample was PBMCs. The receptors were sampled from a human donor in good health (CMV status not recorded). Some clones in this sample may be carry-over from other donors' samples.

On this clonotype: This could be a read error, since a much larger clone is one nucleotide away. The CDR3 does not end in the conserved phenylalanine or tryptophan, so this is likely a read error. The chain joins TRBV12-3 or TRBV12-4 to TRBJ2-5; D is unclear. V was shortened by 1 base and J by 0 bases, with 9 bases between the two germline ends. The CDR3 covers 15 residues. The CDR3 spells CASSLGIGYQETQYY. The CDR3 DNA is TGTGCCAGCAGTTTAGGAATTGGGTACCAAGAGACCCAGTACTAC.

V is TRBV19 and J is TRBJ2-5; D might be TRBD1 (6 bases). V was pared by 4 bases and J by 3 bases, with 12 bases between. This CDR3 is 14 amino acids long. CDR1 and CDR2 (germline): LNHDA, SQIVND (reference sequence). CDR3 in amino acids: CASSTQGKEETQYF. The DNA of the CDR3 is TGTGCCAGTAGTACCCAGGGGAAGGAAGAGACCCAGTACTTC.

This clonotype was recorded at least ten times. This sequence joins TRBV7-2 and TRBJ2-3; TRBD2 matches at 11 bases. Trimming cost V 5 bases and J 3 bases; bases outside gene matches: 4. This CDR3 region has 15 residues. Per the germline V gene, CDR1 is SGHTA and CDR2 is FQGNSA. The CDR3, as DNA: TGTGCCAGCAGCCCTAGCGGGAGGACTACAGATACGCAGTATTTT. Amino acids: CASSPSGRTTDTQYF.

This clonotype was counted many times. The chain recombines TRBV7-2 with TRBJ1-1; D not resolved. Germline assignment: CDR1 SGHTA and CDR2 FQGNSA. V gave up 5 bases and J gave up 0 bases, with 10 bases separating them. This CDR3 has 14 amino acids. In nucleotides, the CDR3 is TGTGCCAGCAGCCCCCTAGGTTTGAACACTGAAGCTTTCTTT. Protein product: CASSPLGLNTEAFF.

This clonotype has a handful of counts. The gene calls are TRBV19 and TRBJ1-6, with 9 bases matching TRBD1. CDR3 size: 17 residues. Trimming cost V 3 bases and J 7 bases; bases outside gene matches: 10. Germline CDR1 LNHDA, CDR2 SQIVND (reference sequence). The CDR3 region has the DNA TGTGCCAGTAGTATTATAATTGATGGGACAGGGAATTCACCCCTCCACTTT. Protein sequence: CASSIIIDGTGNSPLHF. Looking up the rest from reference TRBV19 and TRBJ1-6 gives the full variable domain: DGGITQSPKYLFRKEGQNVTLSCEQNLNHDAMYWYRQDPGQGLRLIYYSQIVNDFQKGDIAEGYSVSREKKESFPLTVTSAQKNPTAFYLCASSIIIDGTGNSPLHFGNGTRLTVT.

In its sample, this clonotype was seen many times. The DNA of the CDR3 is TGTGCCAGCAGTTTAGGACGGGACGATGAGCAGTTCTTC. Protein product: CASSLGRDDEQFF. This chain uses TRBV12-3 or TRBV12-4 with TRBJ2-1; D assignment may be TRBD1 or TRBD2 (5 bases each). This CDR3 comprises 13 residues. V was pared by 1 base and J by 8 bases, with 9 bases between.

The sample holds a few counts of this clonotype. The J gene is TRBJ2-3, the V gene TRBV20-1, with 8 bases matching TRBD2. The germline V gene encodes CDR1 DFQATT and CDR2 SNEGSKA (reference sequence). There are 17 residues in the CDR3. The V gene end was trimmed by 5 bases and the J gene end by 4 bases; junction bases not matched to a gene: 17. CDR3 sequence: CSAPLSGALSGADTQYF. CDR3 nucleotide sequence: TGCAGTGCTCCACTTAGCGGGGCCCTCTCGGGCGCAGATACGCAGTATTTT.

This clonotype occurred many times. The chain links TRBV7-9 to TRBJ1-5, with 9 bases that match TRBD1. The CDR3 length is 16 residues. With V trimmed by 5 bases and J by 4 bases, 9 bases remained unmatched. CDR1 and CDR2 from the germline V gene are SEHNR and FQNEAQ (reference sequence). The CDR3 DNA follows: TGTGCCAGCAGCCGCGGGGGACAGGGTGCGAATCAGCCCCAGCATTTT. It is translated as CASSRGGQGANQPQHF.

This clonotype has ten or more counts. V is TRBV7-8 and J is TRBJ2-3; D is ambiguous. With 5 bases removed from V and 4 bases from J, the gap between germline ends came to 13 bases. The CDR3 sequence is 14 residues long. Germline assignment: CDR1 SGHVS and CDR2 FQNEAQ. The CDR3: CASSRRTGSDTQYF. The DNA for the CDR3 is TGTGCCAGCAGCAGACGTACTGGCTCAGATACGCAGTATTTT.

In its sample, this clonotype was seen many times. The chain employs TRBV20-1 and TRBJ1-2, with D uncertain. The CDR3 loop spans 12 amino acids. The V gene's germline CDR1 is DFQATT and CDR2 SNEGSKA (reference sequence). The V and J ends lost 6 bases and 4 bases respectively, with 12 bases between them. The CDR3: CSADREGYGYTF. As DNA, the CDR3 is TGCAGTGCCGACCGGGAGGGCTATGGCTACACCTTC.

This clonotype was seen repeatedly, ten times or more. This chain connects TRBV12-3 or TRBV12-4 to TRBJ1-5, with a tentative D call TRBD1 (6 bases). Trimming took 2 bases from V and 2 from J, leaving 13 bases between them. This CDR3 contains 16 residues. The CDR3 sequence: CASSLRAGAGNQPQHF. The DNA of the CDR3 is TGTGCCAGCAGTTTACGGGCAGGGGCAGGCAATCAGCCCCAGCATTTT.

This clonotype was detected only a few times. The genes are TRBV9 and TRBJ2-3, with 7 bases aligning to TRBD2. J lost 0 bases, V lost 3 bases, and 4 bases had no gene match. Per germline, CDR1 SGDLS and CDR2 YYNGEE. The CDR3 runs to 15 residues. CDR3 DNA: TGTGCCAGCAGCGCACTAGCGCAGAGCACAGATACGCAGTATTTT. It is translated as CASSALAQSTDTQYF. The full variable domain, completed using reference TRBV9 and TRBJ2-3, is DSGVTQTPKHLITATGQRVTLRCSPRSGDLSVYWYQQSLDQGLQFLIQYYNGEERAKGNILERFSAQQFPDLHSELNLSSLELGDSALYFCASSALAQSTDTQYFGPGTRLTVL.

This clonotype turned up a few times. The genes are TRBV6-2 or TRBV6-3 and TRBJ2-1; D possibly corresponds to TRBD2 (5 bases). Trimming removed 6 bases from V and 2 bases from J, with 14 bases in between. Germline CDR1 is MNHEY and CDR2 is SVGEGT. The CDR3 is made up of 15 amino acids. The CDR3 loop reads CASSSDFLPYNEQFF. The CDR3 coding sequence is TGTGCCAGCAGCTCGGACTTCCTTCCCTACAATGAGCAGTTCTTC.

This clonotype was recorded many times. The genes are TRBV7-2 and TRBJ1-1; unclear D gene. Trimming left V 2 bases short and J 3 bases short, with 7 bases between. In germline, CDR1 is SGHTA, CDR2 FQGNSA. The CDR3 contains 13 residues. CDR3 nucleotides: TGTGCCAGCAGCTTAAGTTTGGACACTGAAGCTTTCTTT. Protein sequence: CASSLSLDTEAFF.

This clonotype came up many times. The chain couples TRBV6-5 to TRBJ1-1; 11 positions agree with TRBD1. Germline CDR1 MNHEY, CDR2 SVGAGI. V was clipped by 2 bases and J by 4 bases; unmatched bases: 6. This CDR3 region has 16 residues. The CDR3: CASSYTGQGAVTEAFF. The CDR3 DNA reads TGTGCCAGCAGTTACACCGGACAGGGGGCGGTCACTGAAGCTTTCTTT.

In this sample, this clonotype turned up a few times. CDR3: CASSARTSGNNEQFF. DNA of the CDR3: TGCGCCAGCAGCGCCCGGACTAGCGGGAACAATGAGCAGTTCTTC. The chain recombines TRBV5-1 with TRBJ2-1, with 12 bases aligning to TRBD2. Germline CDR1 SGHRS, CDR2 YFSETQ. With V trimmed by 4 bases and J by 5 bases, 4 bases remained unmatched. The CDR3 has 15 residues.

This clonotype was detected only a few times. The V call is TRBV27, the J call TRBJ1-1; a weak D match, TRBD1 (6 bases). Germline CDR1 MNHEY, CDR2 SMNVEV (reference sequence). V dropped 0 bases and J dropped 4 bases, with 12 bases sitting between them. This CDR3 is built from 15 residues. This chain's CDR3 is CASSLSGGRGTEAFF. CDR3 nucleotides: TGTGCCAGCAGTTTATCTGGGGGCCGGGGCACTGAAGCTTTCTTT.

This clonotype has just a few counts. The CDR3 reads CSGLRDKSTDTQYF. Written as DNA, the CDR3 is TGCAGCGGGCTCCGGGACAAGTCCACAGATACGCAGTATTTT. The rearrangement joins TRBV29-1 to TRBJ2-3, with D tentatively TRBD1 (6 bases). Germline loops: CDR1 SQVTM, CDR2 ANQGSEA. Between the trimmed V and J ends, which lost 7 bases and 2 bases, there was a span of 16 bases. The CDR3 spans 14 residues.

This clonotype was seen repeatedly, ten times or more. The rearrangement links TRBV7-2 to TRBJ2-4, with unresolved D. This CDR3 is 15 amino acids long. The germline V gene has CDR1 SGHTA and CDR2 FQGNSA. V was cut by 4 bases and J by 0 bases, with 10 bases left in between. The CDR3 sequence is CASSSLAAAKNIQYF. The DNA of the CDR3 is TGTGCCAGCAGCTCCTTAGCTGCAGCCAAAAACATTCAGTACTTC.

This clonotype came up a few times. The chain joins TRBV20-1 to TRBJ1-6; D is possibly TRBD1 (6 bases). V was clipped by 6 bases and J by 14 bases, with 23 bases between them. This CDR3 is built from 14 residues. The germline V gene has CDR1 DFQATT and CDR2 SNEGSKA (reference sequence). In DNA, the CDR3 is TGCAGTGCCCCCCCCGCGAGGGGGGATAAGGCCCTCCACTTT. The encoded protein is CSAPPARGDKALHF.

This clonotype was recorded many times. This chain connects TRBV28 to TRBJ2-4, with D perhaps matching TRBD2 (6 bases). Germline CDR1 is MDHEN and CDR2 is SYDVKM. V dropped 2 bases and J dropped 5 bases, with 10 bases sitting between them. CDR3 length: 14 amino acids. This chain's CDR3 is CASSLGGRQNIQYF. The CDR3 nucleotides read TGTGCCAGCAGTTTAGGAGGGAGGCAAAACATTCAGTACTTC. Full variable domain (rest looked up from reference TRBV28 and TRBJ2-4): DVKVTQSSRYLVKRTGEKVFLECVQDMDHENMFWYRQDPGLGLRLIYFSYDVKMKEKGDIPEGYSVSREKKERFSLILESASTNQTSMYLCASSLGGRQNIQYFGAGTRLSVL.

This clonotype was detected only a few times. The genes are TRBV12-3 or TRBV12-4 and TRBJ2-5; 7 positions match TRBD1. The CDR3 runs to 15 residues. Germline trimming cut 5 bases from V and 4 bases from J; bases unmatched to any gene: 10. In DNA, the CDR3 is TGTGCCAGCAGTACAGGGACAGTTGGGGGAGAGACCCAGTACTTC. It specifies CASSTGTVGGETQYF.

Only a few counts were recorded for this clonotype. The chain employs TRBV5-6 and TRBJ1-1, with D uncertain. Trimming shortened V by 0 bases and J by 0 bases, and 15 bases separated the two germline ends. Germline V lookup: CDR1 SGHDT, CDR2 YYEEEE. CDR3 length: 17 residues. CDR3 residues: CASSLDSNGLMNTEAFF. CDR3 in DNA: TGTGCCAGCAGCTTGGATTCCAACGGACTCATGAACACTGAAGCTTTCTTT.

This clonotype showed up many times. The V call is TRBV7-2, the J call TRBJ2-7; maybe TRBD1 (5 bases). Trimming removed 3 bases from V and 2 bases from J, with 14 bases in between. This CDR3 region has 15 residues. In germline, CDR1 is SGHTA, CDR2 FQGNSA. The CDR3 DNA is TGTGCCAGCAGCTTGGCAGGGTTGCGGCCCTACGAGCAGTACTTC. Amino acid sequence: CASSLAGLRPYEQYF. Looking up the rest from reference TRBV7-2 and TRBJ2-7 gives the full variable domain: GAGVSQSPSNKVTEKGKDVELRCDPISGHTALYWYRQSLGQGLEFLIYFQGNSAPDKSGLPSDRFSAERTGGSVSTLTIQRTQQEDSAVYLCASSLAGLRPYEQYFGPGTRLTVT.

This clonotype turned up a few times. CDR3 in DNA: TGCAGTGCTAGAGATACGAGACTAGCGGTGATTTCGCAAGAGACCCAGTACTTC. This codes for CSARDTRLAVISQETQYF. This chain connects TRBV20-1 to TRBJ2-5; 9 positions agree with TRBD2. This CDR3 is built from 18 residues. V shed 0 bases and J 2 bases; nucleotides not matched to a gene: 13. The germline V gene encodes CDR1 DFQATT and CDR2 SNEGSKA (reference sequence).

This clonotype has only a few counts. V usage is TRBV6-2 or TRBV6-3 and J usage is TRBJ1-5; 12 bases agree with TRBD1. This CDR3 spans 14 amino acids. Germline V CDR1 and CDR2: MNHEY, SVGEGT. J lost 6 bases, V lost 8 bases, and 5 bases had no gene match. The CDR3 reads CASGGTGGVQPQHF. Here the CDR3 DNA reads TGTGCCAGCGGCGGGACAGGGGGCGTTCAGCCCCAGCATTTT.

CDR3 loop: CASSLGQATSTDTQYF. The CDR3 bases are TGTGCCAGCAGCCTGGGGCAGGCCACTAGCACAGATACGCAGTATTTT. V is TRBV7-9 and J is TRBJ2-3; possible D gene TRBD1, 5 bases. The germline V and J ends were trimmed by 5 bases and 0 bases, with 15 bases remaining between them. Germline-derived CDR1 and CDR2 are SEHNR and FQNEAQ (reference sequence). This CDR3 contains 16 residues.

This clonotype was detected ten times or more. The chain is built from TRBV12-3 or TRBV12-4 and TRBJ1-6; TRBD1 matches at 9 bases. The CDR3 loop spans 15 amino acids. V trimming: 2 bases; J trimming: 10 bases; junction bases outside the gene matches: 6. The CDR3 DNA reads as TGTGCCAGCAGTTTAAGGGACAGGGTCCAATCACCCCTCCACTTT. Its protein product is CASSLRDRVQSPLHF.

The sample holds many counts of this clonotype. The chain couples TRBV10-3 to TRBJ1-1; no clear D gene. The CDR3 is 13 residues long. Looked up from germline, CDR1 is ENHRY and CDR2 is SYGVKD. V lost 4 bases and J 1 base, leaving 7 bases between the germline ends. The CDR3, as DNA: TGTGCCATCAGTGGGACGGGGAACACTGAAGCTTTCTTT. It is translated as CAISGTGNTEAFF.